A single sample is the source of the 22 T cell receptor beta chains below, sequenced in a study of cytomegalovirus exposure and HLA in healthy donors. This PCR relied on a set of 60 Vbeta primers and 13 Jbeta primers. Here immunoSEQ multiplex PCR was the method, and the copy in TCRdb shows in-frame clones only, minus some. The sample shows 130,000 to 150,000 clones, about four fifths of them seen only once. Sequenced sample: PBMCs. These receptor sequences come from a female donor in good health and CMV-seronegative.

V gene TRBV10-3 combines with J gene TRBJ2-3; TRBD1 aligns across 7 bases. Looked up from germline, CDR1 is ENHRY and CDR2 is SYGVKD. Trimming removed 0 bases from V and 5 bases from J; junction bases left unmatched: 2. The CDR3 consists of 14 residues. This CDR3 reads CAISESGGRDTQYF. As DNA, the CDR3 is TGTGCCATCAGTGAGTCAGGGGGCCGAGATACGCAGTATTTT.

The J gene is TRBJ1-6, the V gene TRBV19; D call uncertain. CDR3 length: 14 residues. The germline V and J ends were trimmed by 3 bases and 8 bases, with 11 bases remaining between them. Germline V CDR1 and CDR2: LNHDA, SQIVND (reference sequence). CDR3 in DNA: TGTGCCAGTAGTATCGTGCAGGTAGATTCACCCCTCCACTTT. Translation gives CASSIVQVDSPLHF.

This rearrangement joins TRBV2 to TRBJ1-5; 10 bases are a match to TRBD1. The germline CDR1 and CDR2 sequences are SNHLY and FYNNEI. The CDR3 sequence is 16 residues long. V lost 5 bases, J lost 2 bases, and 6 bases stayed unmatched. The CDR3 nucleotides read TGTGCCAGCAGTCCAGAGACAGGGGGCGGCAATCAGCCCCAGCATTTT. Protein product: CASSPETGGGNQPQHF. The entire variable domain, with the rest obtained from reference TRBV2 and TRBJ1-5, is as follows: EPEVTQTPSHQVTQMGQEVILRCVPISNHLYFYWYRQILGQKVEFLVSFYNNEISEKSEIFDDQFSVERPDGSNFTLKIRSTKLEDSAMYFCASSPETGGGNQPQHFGDGTRLSIL.

The chain has TRBV9 and TRBJ1-2; 9 bases align to TRBD1. The CDR3 extends over 15 amino acids. Germline V lookup: CDR1 SGDLS, CDR2 YYNGEE. V shed 5 bases and J 2 bases; nucleotides not matched to a gene: 7. CDR3 in DNA: TGTGCCAGCAGGGACAGGGGAGAAGGAAACTATGGCTACACCTTC. It encodes CASRDRGEGNYGYTF.

This chain uses TRBV10-3 with TRBJ2-3; D is undetermined. V was trimmed by 3 bases and J by 5 bases, leaving 15 bases between them. Germline V lookup: CDR1 ENHRY, CDR2 SYGVKD. This CDR3 has 15 amino acids. CDR3 nucleotides: TGTGCCATCAGTGACGATCGGGTAGGCGGAGATACGCAGTATTTT. Protein sequence: CAISDDRVGGDTQYF.

This chain links TRBV5-1 with TRBJ1-6; a weak D match, TRBD1 (5 bases). The CDR3 has 16 amino acids. CDR1 SGHRS and CDR2 YFSETQ come from the germline V gene. V was clipped by 1 base and J by 7 bases, with 15 bases between them. CDR3 DNA sequence: TGCGCCAGCAGCTTGTTTAATGCCAGGGAAAATTCACCCCTCCACTTT. Amino acid sequence: CASSLFNARENSPLHF.

V and J are TRBV25-1 and TRBJ2-2; 7 nucleotides match TRBD1. V shed 3 bases, J shed 6 bases, and the junction held 13 bases outside the gene matches. The CDR3 has 17 amino acids. Germline assignment: CDR1 MGHDK and CDR2 SYGVNS. The CDR3 region is CASSDSLGQAAPGELFF. The CDR3 DNA sequence: TGTGCCAGCAGTGATAGCCTCGGACAGGCAGCCCCCGGGGAGCTGTTTTTT.

This chain links TRBV19 with TRBJ1-3; D perhaps matches TRBD1 (5 bases). Looked up from germline, CDR1 is LNHDA and CDR2 is SQIVND (reference sequence). The V end lost 2 bases, the J end lost 9 bases, and 14 bases lay between the germline ends. This CDR3 region has 14 residues. Written as DNA, the CDR3 is TGTGCCAGTAGTATACGACAGCAGCCCTGCACCATATATTTT. This gives the protein CASSIRQQPCTIYF.

This clone has a single count. The chain combines TRBV7-2 with TRBJ1-3; D is possibly TRBD1 (5 bases). The CDR3 totals 15 residues. Between the trimmed V and J ends, which lost 1 base and 4 bases, there was a span of 11 bases. The germline CDR1 and CDR2 sequences are SGHTA and FQGNSA. The CDR3 spells CASSLVGARGNTIYF. CDR3 in DNA: TGTGCCAGCAGCTTAGTAGGGGCGCGGGGAAACACCATATATTTT.

The chain joins TRBV4-1 to TRBJ2-2, with 9 bases lining up with TRBD2. The V and J ends lost 1 base and 5 bases, in that order; junction bases with no gene match: 2. This CDR3 has 15 residues. Germline values: CDR1 MGHRA, CDR2 YSYEKL. Here the CDR3 DNA reads TGCGCCAGCAGCCAAGGCGGGAGGGGGACCGGGGAGCTGTTTTTT. Translating it yields CASSQGGRGTGELFF.

The chain joins TRBV6-5 to TRBJ2-2; 8 bases map to TRBD2. The junction had 6 bases not matched to a gene; V was cut back by 8 bases and J by 7 bases. The CDR3 totals 13 residues. Germline V gives CDR1 MNHEY, CDR2 SVGAGI. The CDR3 sequence: CASGSGDYGELFF. The CDR3 nucleotides are TGTGCCAGCGGTAGCGGGGATTACGGGGAGCTGTTTTTT.

The V gene is TRBV5-6, the J gene TRBJ2-4, with TRBD2 as a possible D gene (6 bases). The V gene lost 6 bases and the J gene lost 0 bases, with 10 bases spanning the gap. CDR3 length: 14 amino acids. In germline, CDR1 is SGHDT, CDR2 YYEEEE. The CDR3 region is CASTRGLAKNIQYF. The CDR3 DNA reads as TGTGCCAGCACCCGGGGACTAGCCAAAAACATTCAGTACTTC.

The genes are TRBV30 and TRBJ1-1; D uncertain. The CDR3 is 13 amino acids. Germline V CDR1 and CDR2: GTSNPN, SVGIG (reference sequence). V gave up 4 bases and J gave up 4 bases, with 13 bases separating them. CDR3 region: CAWNRGMGTEAFF. The CDR3 DNA reads TGTGCCTGGAACCGGGGTATGGGCACTGAAGCTTTCTTT.

This clone was seen only a few times. J is TRBJ2-7 and V is TRBV4-3; 12 bases are shared with TRBD2. Germline CDR1 is LGHNA and CDR2 is YSLEER. This CDR3 has 15 amino acids. With V trimmed by 2 bases and J by 6 bases, 5 bases remained unmatched. The CDR3 DNA is TGCGCCAGCAGCCAAACTAGCGGGGGGTTAGGCGAGCAGTACTTC. Translated, it gives CASSQTSGGLGEQYF.

The genes are TRBV4-3 and TRBJ2-1, with TRBD2 identical over 15 bases. With 1 base clipped from V and 10 bases from J, the junction kept 8 bases outside the gene matches. Per germline, CDR1 LGHNA and CDR2 YSLEER. This CDR3 has 17 amino acids. The CDR3 protein is CASSQVIGLAGGNEQFF. The CDR3 nucleotides are TGCGCCAGCAGCCAAGTGATAGGACTAGCGGGAGGGAACGAGCAGTTCTTC.

The chain links TRBV28 to TRBJ1-2, with D perhaps TRBD1 (6 bases). CDR3 length: 16 amino acids. With 5 bases removed from V and 4 bases from J, the gap between germline ends came to 20 bases. CDR1 and CDR2 from the germline V gene are MDHEN and SYDVKM. The CDR3 loop reads CASSAGGAQPFYGYTF. In nucleotides, the CDR3 is TGTGCCAGCAGTGCTGGGGGGGCCCAACCGTTCTATGGCTACACCTTC.

This clone turned up a few times. The J gene is TRBJ2-7, the V gene TRBV5-1; D gene uncertain. The germline V and J ends were trimmed by 4 bases and 2 bases, with 7 bases remaining between them. Looked up from germline, CDR1 is SGHRS and CDR2 is YFSETQ. This CDR3 spans 12 amino acids. Written as DNA, the CDR3 is TGCGCCAGCAGCCAGGTCCCCTACGAGCAGTACTTC. The encoded protein is CASSQVPYEQYF.

The chain combines TRBV9 with TRBJ2-3; 10 bases map to TRBD2. Trimming took 0 bases from V and 0 from J; bases not matched to a gene: 7. The CDR3 loop spans 18 amino acids. The germline V gene encodes CDR1 SGDLS and CDR2 YYNGEE. CDR3: CASSVAVNSGRSTDTQYF. CDR3 DNA sequence: TGTGCCAGCAGCGTAGCTGTTAATAGCGGGAGGAGCACAGATACGCAGTATTTT.

Only a few counts were recorded for this clone. This chain uses TRBV2 with TRBJ2-5; 8 nucleotides align to TRBD2. J lost 5 bases, V lost 1 base, and 9 bases had no gene match. Germline V gene lookup returns CDR1 SNHLY and CDR2 FYNNEI. CDR3 length: 16 residues. CDR3: CASSEGGSGVFETQYF. DNA of the CDR3: TGTGCCAGCAGTGAAGGGGGTAGCGGGGTATTTGAGACCCAGTACTTC.

The V gene is TRBV5-1, the J gene TRBJ2-1; D may be TRBD1 (6 bases). Between the trimmed V and J ends, which lost 4 bases and 0 bases, there was a span of 14 bases. The CDR3 runs to 16 residues. Per the germline V gene, CDR1 is SGHRS and CDR2 is YFSETQ. CDR3 in amino acids: CASSPGQLSSYNEQFF. CDR3 in DNA: TGCGCCAGCAGCCCTGGACAGTTGAGCTCCTACAATGAGCAGTTCTTC. Complete variable domain (other parts from reference TRBV5-1 and TRBJ2-1): KAGVTQTPRYLIKTRGQQVTLSCSPISGHRSVSWYQQTPGQGLQFLFEYFSETQRNKGNFPGRFSGRQFSNSRSEMNVSTLELGDSALYLCASSPGQLSSYNEQFFGPGTRLTVL.

This clone occurred a few times. The genes are TRBV6-5 and TRBJ1-2; possible D gene TRBD1, 6 bases. Germline assignment: CDR1 MNHEY and CDR2 SVGAGI. V lost 4 bases and J lost 4, with 13 bases in between. The CDR3 is made up of 14 amino acids. Here the CDR3 reads CASSFSGTFYGYTF. In DNA form, the CDR3 reads TGTGCCAGCAGTTTCTCCGGGACATTCTATGGCTACACCTTC.

This clone has a single count. V and J are TRBV4-3 and TRBJ2-1; 11 nucleotides agree with TRBD2. CDR1 LGHNA and CDR2 YSLEER come from the germline V gene. This CDR3 comprises 15 residues. Trimming cost V 4 bases and J 4 bases; bases outside gene matches: 3. This chain's CDR3 is CASSPRLAGYNEQFF. The CDR3 region has the DNA TGCGCCAGCAGCCCCCGACTAGCGGGGTACAATGAGCAGTTCTTC.